What follows describes a single T cell receptor beta chain. The sample is drawn from a study of technical replicates of blood from several donors. The data were produced by immunoSEQ multiplex PCR, yet TCRdb's version contains in-frame clones alone and is incomplete. The table has about 73,000 clones, 93% seen once; the top ten hold 0.25%. Germline V gene lookup returns CDR1 SGHNT and CDR2 YYREEE (reference sequence). V was pared by 4 bases and J by 8 bases, with 12 bases between. This CDR3 region has 12 residues. What was sequenced was T cells isolated from PBMCs. This receptor was taken from a human donor in good health. V and J are TRBV5-4 and TRBJ1-1; D is perhaps TRBD1 (5 bases). CDR3: CASSRGLREAFF. The CDR3 DNA sequence: TGTGCCAGCAGCAGGGGTCTCCGAGAAGCTTTCTTT.